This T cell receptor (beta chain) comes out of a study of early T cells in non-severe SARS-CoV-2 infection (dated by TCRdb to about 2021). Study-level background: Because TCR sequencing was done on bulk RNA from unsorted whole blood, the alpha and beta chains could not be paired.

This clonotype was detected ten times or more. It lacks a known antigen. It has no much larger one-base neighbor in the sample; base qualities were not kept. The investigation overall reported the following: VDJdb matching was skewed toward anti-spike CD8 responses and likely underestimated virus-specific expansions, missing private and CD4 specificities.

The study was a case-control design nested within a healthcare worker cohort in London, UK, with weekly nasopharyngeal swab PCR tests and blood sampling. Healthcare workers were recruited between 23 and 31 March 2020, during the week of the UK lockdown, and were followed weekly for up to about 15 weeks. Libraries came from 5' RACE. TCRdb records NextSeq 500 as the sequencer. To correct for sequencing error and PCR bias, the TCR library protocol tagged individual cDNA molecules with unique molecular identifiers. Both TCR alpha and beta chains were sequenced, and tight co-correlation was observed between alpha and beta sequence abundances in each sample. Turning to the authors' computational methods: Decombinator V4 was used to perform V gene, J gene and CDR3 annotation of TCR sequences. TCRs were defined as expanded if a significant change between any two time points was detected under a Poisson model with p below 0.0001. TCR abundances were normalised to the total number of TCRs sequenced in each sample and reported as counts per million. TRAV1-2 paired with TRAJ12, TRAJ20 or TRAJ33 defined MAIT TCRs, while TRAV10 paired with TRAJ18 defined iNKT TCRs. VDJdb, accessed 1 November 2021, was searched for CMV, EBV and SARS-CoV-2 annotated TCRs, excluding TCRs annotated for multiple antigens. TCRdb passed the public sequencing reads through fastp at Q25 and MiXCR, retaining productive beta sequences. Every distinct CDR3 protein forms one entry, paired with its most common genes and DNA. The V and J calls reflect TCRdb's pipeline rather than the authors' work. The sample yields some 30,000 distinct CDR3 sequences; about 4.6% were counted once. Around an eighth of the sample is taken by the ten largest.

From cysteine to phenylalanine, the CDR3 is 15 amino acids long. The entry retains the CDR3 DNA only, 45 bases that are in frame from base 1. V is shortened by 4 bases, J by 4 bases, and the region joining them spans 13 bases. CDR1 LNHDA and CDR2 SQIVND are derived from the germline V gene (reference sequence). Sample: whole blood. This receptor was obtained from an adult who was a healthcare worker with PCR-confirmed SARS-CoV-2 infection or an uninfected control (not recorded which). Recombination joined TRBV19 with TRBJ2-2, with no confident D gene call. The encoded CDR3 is CASSTFYSGTGELFF. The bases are TGTGCCAGTAGTACCTTCTACAGTGGCACCGGGGAGCTGTTTTTT.